This note documents a single T cell receptor beta chain sequence. The antigen remains unidentified. 60 Vbeta and 13 Jbeta primers were used in PCR. Sequencing used immunoSEQ multiplex PCR; TCRdb keeps in-frame clones, though not all of them. The profile covers 280,000 or so clones, with 85% to 90% appearing a single time and roughly 2.3% taken by the ten largest. This specimen comes from a study of cytomegalovirus exposure and HLA in healthy donors. Study-level background: Earlier sequencing of 150 million to 200 million T cells yielded 120 million or so unique TCR beta sequences. Findings and caveats of the study: Among donors in an Asian-associated ancestry cluster, a later analysis reportedly found fewer N-insertions than the approximately 700-donor mean. Follow-up analysis later connected one missense variant in DCLRE1C with trimming of TCR beta V- and J-genes.

Germline assignment: CDR1 SEHNR and CDR2 FQNEAQ (reference sequence). V was shortened by 5 bases and J by 7 bases, with 17 bases between the two germline ends. The CDR3 contains 15 residues. The clonotype was recovered from a woman between 18 and 29 years old in good health and CMV-seronegative. Sample: PBMCs. The chain uses TRBV7-9 and TRBJ1-4, with no clear D. CDR3 in amino acids: CASSQLLQRSEKLFF. The CDR3 DNA reads TGTGCCAGCAGCCAGCTGCTCCAGCGAAGTGAAAAACTGTTTTTT. Looking up the rest from reference TRBV7-9 and TRBJ1-4 gives the full variable domain: DTGVSQNPRHKITKRGQNVTFRCDPISEHNRLYWYRQTLGQGPEFLTYFQNEAQLEKSRLLSDRFSAERPKGSFSTLEIQRTEQGDSAMYLCASSQLLQRSEKLFFGSGTQLSVL.